This T cell receptor beta chain was sequenced during a study of T cell clonality in common variable immunodeficiency. The study, taken as a whole, reports: CVID subjects shared fewer TCRbeta clones than healthy controls did. Repertoire-complication correlations in CVID were limited by patient heterogeneity.

This clone has more than one count but fewer than ten. The antigen remains undetermined. The read ends 3 residues shy of where the CDR3 ends; the end is completed using the germline J gene. Assay used: immunoSEQ multiplex PCR; TCRdb lists only in-frame clones, some missing. There are approximately 46,000 clones in the sample, none observed a single time. CDR3 length: 14 residues. Germline lookup yields CDR1 KGHSH and CDR2 LQKENI. The V call is TRBV18, the J call TRBJ2-2; D is perhaps TRBD1 (6 bases). The sequencing input was peripheral blood mononuclear cells. This sequence was found in a person between 18 and 75 years old in good health. The CDR3 protein is CASSAQGGNEKLFF. CDR3 DNA (partial): TGTGCCAGCTCAGCACAGGGTGGTAATGAAAAG.